This paragraph covers one T cell receptor (beta chain) sequence. This sample stems from a study of cytomegalovirus exposure and HLA in healthy donors. J lost 5 bases, V lost 6 bases, and 11 bases had no gene match. CDR3 length: 15 residues. In germline, CDR1 is LNHDA, CDR2 SQIVND (reference sequence). PCR employed 60 Vbeta and 13 Jbeta primers. Sequencing was performed with immunoSEQ multiplex PCR; in TCRdb, only in-frame clones are kept and a portion is missing. The table includes 180,000 or so clones, roughly 74% detected once. The sample taken for sequencing was PBMCs. The receptor was derived from a woman in her thirties or forties in good health and CMV-seropositive. The chain is built from TRBV19 and TRBJ1-2, with TRBD1 matching over 8 bases. The chain's CDR3 is CASRGQDQAGYGYTF. The CDR3 coding sequence is TGTGCCAGTAGGGGACAGGATCAGGCTGGTTATGGCTACACCTTC.